This T cell receptor (beta chain) was recovered during a study of blood T cells in healthy people across ages. Overall study results and limits: Naive CD4+ cells and diversity were both higher in long-lived donors than in aged donors. Unsorted PBMCs ruled out conclusive naive versus antigen-experienced comparison. Strong correlation was found linking TCR beta diversity to naive T cell percentage.

CDR1 PRHDT and CDR2 FYEKMQ come from the germline V gene (reference sequence). The CDR3 is 13 amino acids. Trimming cost V 5 bases and J 4 bases, with 11 bases left between them. Together with a sample-barcoded 5' primer, a J-beta primer mix was included in a second PCR lasting about 7 to 12 cycles. A 12-random-nucleotide template-switch adaptor tagged each cDNA molecule. From the 5' RACE reads, TCRdb called clonotypes with MiXCR, one entry per CDR3 protein. The table has about 720,000 distinct CDR3 sequences, roughly 20% seen once. This clonotype was observed a handful of times. Antigen specificity is unknown.

Sequencing used blood. V and J are TRBV13 and TRBJ1-1; D uncertain. The clonotype originates from a man between 65 and 85 years old in good health. The CDR3 nucleotides are TGTGCCAGCAGCCATCGGCAGTTCACTGAAGCTTTCTTT. Its translation is CASSHRQFTEAFF.